The 25 T cell receptor beta chains below all came from one sample that was sequenced in a study of cytomegalovirus exposure and HLA in healthy donors. The PCR made use of 60 Vbeta and 13 Jbeta primers. The table came from immunoSEQ multiplex PCR; TCRdb's copy has only in-frame clones and leaves some out. The sample holds approximately 190,000 clones, over 75% seen once. The sample comprised PBMCs. The receptors shown here come from a man aged 45-65 years in good health and CMV-seronegative.

V usage is TRBV7-8 and J usage is TRBJ2-7, with D perhaps matching TRBD1 (5 bases). CDR3 length: 18 amino acids. Germline CDR1 and CDR2: SGHVS and FQNEAQ. V was clipped by 1 base and J by 1 base, with 20 bases between them. The CDR3 bases are TGTGCCAGCAGCTTAGGCCCCCCAGGGTTACTGAAATCCTACGAGCAGTACTTC. Encoded protein: CASSLGPPGLLKSYEQYF.

The V call is TRBV14, the J call TRBJ2-7; 7 nucleotides align to TRBD1. Germline-derived CDR1 and CDR2 are SGHDN and FVKESK. V shed 3 bases, J shed 0 bases, and the junction held 5 bases outside the gene matches. This CDR3 region has 15 residues. The CDR3 protein is CASSQYRDSSYEQYF. CDR3 nucleotides: TGTGCCAGCAGCCAGTACCGGGACAGCTCCTACGAGCAGTACTTC.

This clone was counted a single time. The rearrangement links TRBV12-5 to TRBJ1-1; 7 bases line up with TRBD1. CDR1 LGHNT and CDR2 FRNRAP come from the germline V gene. Germline trimming cut 4 bases from V and 0 bases from J; bases unmatched to any gene: 5. The CDR3 is 15 amino acids. CDR3 region: CASGSPGQMNTEAFF. In nucleotides, the CDR3 is TGTGCTAGTGGTTCGCCGGGACAGATGAACACTGAAGCTTTCTTT.

The rearrangement uses TRBV11-1 and TRBJ2-7; tentatively, D is TRBD1 (6 bases). Germline V gene sequence: CDR1 SGHAT, CDR2 FQDESV (reference sequence). This CDR3 has 16 amino acids. Trimming removed 4 bases at V and 5 bases at J, with 21 bases between. CDR3 residues: CASSSFTGQGSNEQYF. CDR3 nucleotide sequence: TGTGCCAGCAGCTCTTTTACCGGGCAGGGGAGCAACGAGCAGTACTTC.

This clone showed up just a few times. The rearrangement links TRBV29-1 to TRBJ1-2; no clear D. This CDR3 has 17 amino acids. CDR1 is SQVTM, CDR2 ANQGSEA, per germline. V dropped 3 bases and J dropped 6 bases, with 26 bases sitting between them. CDR3 sequence reads: CSVEAILAGLRRDGYTF. The DNA for the CDR3 is TGCAGCGTTGAGGCAATCTTGGCAGGACTACGGAGGGATGGCTACACCTTC.

The chain joins TRBV7-9 to TRBJ2-7; a possible D gene is TRBD2 (6 bases). Trimming cost V 4 bases and J 2 bases, with 15 bases left between them. Per germline, CDR1 SEHNR and CDR2 FQNEAQ (reference sequence). CDR3 length equals 15 residues. DNA for the CDR3: TGTGCCAGCAGCTCAGATCTAGCGCGGGCCTACGAGCAGTACTTC. It specifies CASSSDLARAYEQYF.

This chain joins TRBV4-1 and TRBJ1-5; D perhaps matches TRBD1 (5 bases). V lost 0 bases to trimming and J lost 4 bases, with 13 bases between them. Looked up from germline, CDR1 is MGHRA and CDR2 is YSYEKL. There are 16 residues in the CDR3. The CDR3 is CASSQDGGRRNQPQHF. In nucleotides, the CDR3 is TGCGCCAGCAGCCAAGATGGGGGGAGAAGGAATCAGCCCCAGCATTTT.

The chain uses TRBV19 and TRBJ2-1, with 10 bases that match TRBD2. There are 14 residues in the CDR3. V lost 2 bases to trimming and J lost 5 bases; unmatched junction nucleotides: 0. CDR1 and CDR2 (germline): LNHDA, SQIVND (reference sequence). CDR3 loop: CASSITSGNNEQFF. As DNA, the CDR3 is TGTGCCAGTAGTATAACTAGCGGGAACAATGAGCAGTTCTTC.

The rearrangement uses TRBV7-9 and TRBJ2-3; no definite D call. CDR3 length: 14 amino acids. V lost 1 base and J lost 0, with 5 bases in between. Germline lookup yields CDR1 SEHNR and CDR2 FQNEAQ (reference sequence). The CDR3 DNA reads TGTGCCAGCAGCTTAGTCCCTAGCACAGATACGCAGTATTTT. Residues: CASSLVPSTDTQYF.

J is TRBJ1-5 and V is TRBV7-8; 11 bases are shared with TRBD1. Unmatched junction bases numbered 8, after V lost 5 bases and J lost 5 bases. The CDR3 has 16 amino acids. Germline V gives CDR1 SGHVS, CDR2 FQNEAQ. The CDR3 DNA is TGTGCCAGCAGCCGGGACAGGGGGTCTCTTTATCAGCCCCAGCATTTT. Residues: CASSRDRGSLYQPQHF.

The gene calls are TRBV4-1 and TRBJ2-7, with D possibly being TRBD1 (5 bases). This CDR3 is built from 14 residues. The V gene's germline CDR1 is MGHRA and CDR2 YSYEKL. The V end lost 3 bases, the J end lost 3 bases, and 12 bases lay between the germline ends. CDR3 sequence (DNA): TGCGCCAGCAGCCATGGTACAGGCAGCTACGAGCAGTACTTC. Its translation is CASSHGTGSYEQYF.

The rearrangement joins TRBV4-2 to TRBJ2-5; 10 bases align to TRBD2. The germline V gene has CDR1 LGHNA and CDR2 YNFKEQ. This CDR3 has 16 residues. The V gene end was trimmed by 2 bases and the J gene end by 5 bases; junction bases not matched to a gene: 8. The CDR3 DNA sequence: TGTGCCAGCAGCCAAACGGCTAGCGGGGGAGGGGAGACCCAGTACTTC. This sequence encodes CASSQTASGGGETQYF.

This chain uses TRBV30 with TRBJ2-3; a weak D match, TRBD1 (8 bases). CDR1 and CDR2 (germline): GTSNPN, SVGIG (reference sequence). Trimming removed 4 bases from V and 5 bases from J, with 22 bases in between. The CDR3 consists of 16 residues. The CDR3 DNA reads TGTGCCTGGACGAGTCGGACAGGGAGGGGATTAGATACGCAGTATTTT. Protein sequence: CAWTSRTGRGLDTQYF. The full variable domain, with the rest looked up from reference TRBV30 and TRBJ2-3, is SQTIHQWPATLVQPVGSPLSLECTVEGTSNPNLYWYRQAAGRGLQLLFYSVGIGQISSEVPQNLSASRPQDRQFILSSKKLLLSDSGFYLCAWTSRTGRGLDTQYFGPGTRLTVL.

This clone was seen a single time. The chain is built from TRBV9 and TRBJ2-2; perhaps TRBD1 as D (6 bases). The CDR3 has 15 residues. CDR1 is SGDLS and CDR2 is YYNGEE in the germline V gene. Trimming left V 0 bases short and J 4 bases short, with 10 bases between. This chain's CDR3 is CASSVAGAVTGELFF. As DNA, the CDR3 is TGTGCCAGCAGCGTAGCAGGGGCAGTCACCGGGGAGCTGTTTTTT.

In its sample, this clone was seen a few times. This sequence joins TRBV27 and TRBJ1-6; unclear D gene. Germline CDR1 and CDR2: MNHEY and SMNVEV (reference sequence). The ends were cut back, 3 bases at V and 1 base at J, with 19 bases in the middle. The CDR3 loop spans 19 amino acids. CDR3 region: CASSFRRTGSQSYNSPLHF. CDR3 coding DNA: TGTGCCAGCAGTTTTCGGAGGACGGGGTCGCAGTCCTATAATTCACCCCTCCACTTT.

The J gene is TRBJ2-1, the V gene TRBV7-2; 9 bases map to TRBD2. CDR1 and CDR2 (germline): SGHTA, FQGNSA. Trimming at V came to 5 bases and at J to 0 bases, leaving 5 bases not matched to a gene. The CDR3 loop spans 16 amino acids. The CDR3 is CASSAELAGSYNEQFF. The CDR3 nucleotides are TGTGCCAGCAGCGCCGAACTAGCGGGCTCCTACAATGAGCAGTTCTTC. The entire variable domain, with the rest obtained from reference TRBV7-2 and TRBJ2-1, is as follows: GAGVSQSPSNKVTEKGKDVELRCDPISGHTALYWYRQSLGQGLEFLIYFQGNSAPDKSGLPSDRFSAERTGGSVSTLTIQRTQQEDSAVYLCASSAELAGSYNEQFFGPGTRLTVL.

The genes are TRBV13 and TRBJ2-4; perhaps TRBD1 as D (5 bases). This CDR3 is 13 amino acids long. The V and J ends lost 5 bases and 7 bases respectively, with 12 bases between them. The germline V gene encodes CDR1 PRHDT and CDR2 FYEKMQ (reference sequence). The CDR3, as DNA: TGTGCCAGCAGCGTCCAGGGCCGCAACATTCAGTACTTC. As protein: CASSVQGRNIQYF.

The chain uses TRBV2 and TRBJ2-7; TRBD1 matches at 8 bases. V gave up 6 bases and J gave up 6 bases; unmatched junction bases: 4. Per the germline V gene, CDR1 is SNHLY and CDR2 is FYNNEI. The CDR3 runs 12 residues. The CDR3 DNA is TGTGCCAGCAGGCGGACAGGGCCCGAGCAGTACTTC. It specifies CASRRTGPEQYF.

The J gene is TRBJ1-4, the V gene TRBV6-1; 9 bases fit TRBD1. CDR1 is MNHNS, CDR2 SASEGT, per germline. V gave up 2 bases and J gave up 7 bases; unmatched junction bases: 2. The CDR3 runs 14 residues. CDR3 coding DNA: TGTGCCAGCAGTGAATCGGGACAGGGTGAAAAACTGTTTTTT. This gives the protein CASSESGQGEKLFF.

CDR3 protein: CASSQVTVEGTQYF. CDR3 DNA sequence: TGCGCCAGCAGCCAAGTAACGGTGGAGGGTACGCAGTATTTT. This chain links TRBV4-3 with TRBJ2-3; TRBD2 might be the D (6 bases). This CDR3 spans 14 amino acids. The germline V gene encodes CDR1 LGHNA and CDR2 YSLEER. Trimming pared 1 base from V and 8 bases from J, leaving 13 bases between.

The rearrangement uses TRBV7-8 and TRBJ1-1, with no clear D. Germline V gene sequence: CDR1 SGHVS, CDR2 FQNEAQ. This CDR3 contains 15 residues. This CDR3 is CATFEGSLRNTEAFF. CDR3 nucleotides: TGTGCTACTTTTGAGGGCTCCCTGAGAAACACTGAAGCTTTCTTT.

This clone was seen a handful of times. J is TRBJ2-7 and V is TRBV9; TRBD2 matches 8 bases. Germline V gene lookup returns CDR1 SGDLS and CDR2 YYNGEE. J gave up 6 bases and V 6 bases, and 11 bases lay outside the gene matches. There are 14 residues in the CDR3. This CDR3 is CASNFGGGPGEQYF. In nucleotides, the CDR3 is TGTGCCAGCAATTTCGGCGGGGGGCCCGGCGAGCAGTACTTC. Supplemented by reference TRBV9 and TRBJ2-7, the full variable domain reads DSGVTQTPKHLITATGQRVTLRCSPRSGDLSVYWYQQSLDQGLQFLIQYYNGEERAKGNILERFSAQQFPDLHSELNLSSLELGDSALYFCASNFGGGPGEQYFGPGTRLTVT.

The rearrangement joins TRBV5-1 to TRBJ1-2; 11 bases agree with TRBD1. The CDR3 contains 13 residues. With V trimmed by 5 bases and J by 8 bases, 5 bases remained unmatched. CDR1 and CDR2 (germline): SGHRS, YFSETQ. The CDR3 region has the DNA TGCGCCAGCAGGAGGGACAGGGGGTCAGGCTACACCTTC. Protein product: CASRRDRGSGYTF.

The V call is TRBV6-1, the J call TRBJ2-1; D is perhaps TRBD1 (6 bases). With 1 base removed from V and 7 bases from J, the gap between germline ends came to 20 bases. Looked up from germline, CDR1 is MNHNS and CDR2 is SASEGT. The CDR3 contains 17 residues. DNA of the CDR3: TGTGCCAGCAGTGAAGAGGTGACAGGTTTTCGAAATAATGAGCAGTTCTTC. Translated, it gives CASSEEVTGFRNNEQFF.

V is TRBV9 and J is TRBJ2-3; TRBD2 matches 15 bases. In germline, CDR1 is SGDLS, CDR2 YYNGEE. This CDR3 has 17 residues. V trimming: 4 bases; J trimming: 3 bases; junction bases outside the gene matches: 6. Here the CDR3 DNA reads TGTGCCAGCAGCCCGGGACTAGCGGGGGGAGGTACAGATACGCAGTATTTT. Its protein product is CASSPGLAGGGTDTQYF.